The sequence of this T cell receptor (beta chain) was determined in a study of graft-versus-host responses after intestinal transplantation. Study summary: Multivisceral, liver-intestinal, or isolated intestinal grafts were transplanted into recipients. Study results and caveats: Investigators detected GvH clones in recipient marrow, with some emerging earlier in ileum or blood.

The CDR3 has 11 amino acids. Germline CDR1 and CDR2: SEHNR and FQNEAQ (reference sequence). Trimming stripped 6 bases from V and 5 bases from J, with 7 bases between. Produced via immunoSEQ multiplex PCR; TCRdb's table is partial and in-frame only. The data contain 90,000 to 100,000 clones, approximately 85% of them singletons. A remark on this clone: Its antigen is as yet unknown.

V gene TRBV7-9 combines with J gene TRBJ2-5, with D perhaps TRBD1 or TRBD2 (5 bases each). The specimen was PBMCs, collected 255 days after intestinal transplant. The receptor was isolated from a human patient who received an intestinal transplant, so some T cells may come from the graft donor. CDR3 amino acids: CASRGVETQYF. The CDR3 region has the DNA TGTGCCAGCAGGGGGGTGGAGACCCAGTACTTC.